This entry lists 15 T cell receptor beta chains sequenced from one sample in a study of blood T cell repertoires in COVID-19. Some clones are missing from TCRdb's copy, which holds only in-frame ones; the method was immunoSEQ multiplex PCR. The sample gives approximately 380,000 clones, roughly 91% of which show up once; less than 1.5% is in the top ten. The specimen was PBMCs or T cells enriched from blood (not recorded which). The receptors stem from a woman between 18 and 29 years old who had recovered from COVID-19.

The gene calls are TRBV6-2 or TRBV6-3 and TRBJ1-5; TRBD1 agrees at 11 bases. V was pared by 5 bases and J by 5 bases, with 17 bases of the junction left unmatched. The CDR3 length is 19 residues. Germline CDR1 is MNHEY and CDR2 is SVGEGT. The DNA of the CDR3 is TGTGCCAGCAGTGCCGTTTTTTTTGTTCGGGACAGGGGGTATCAGCCCCAGCATTTT. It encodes CASSAVFFVRDRGYQPQHF.

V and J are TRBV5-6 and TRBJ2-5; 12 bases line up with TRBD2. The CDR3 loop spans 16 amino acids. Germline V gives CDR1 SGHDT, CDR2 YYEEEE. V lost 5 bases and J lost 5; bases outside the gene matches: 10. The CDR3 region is CASRGRLAGVEETQYF. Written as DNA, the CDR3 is TGTGCCAGCAGAGGTAGACTAGCGGGGGTCGAGGAGACCCAGTACTTC. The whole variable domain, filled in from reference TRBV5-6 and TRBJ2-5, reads DAGVTQSPTHLIKTRGQQVTLRCSPKSGHDTVSWYQQALGQGPQFIFQYYEEEERQRGNFPDRFSGHQFPNYSSELNVNALLLGDSALYLCASRGRLAGVEETQYFGPGTRLLVL.

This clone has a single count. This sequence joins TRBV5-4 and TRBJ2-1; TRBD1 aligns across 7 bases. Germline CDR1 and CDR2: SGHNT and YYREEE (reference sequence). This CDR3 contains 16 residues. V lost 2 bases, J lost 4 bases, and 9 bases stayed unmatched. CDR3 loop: CASSLPGTDGYNEQFF. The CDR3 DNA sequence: TGTGCCAGCAGCTTACCCGGGACAGATGGATACAATGAGCAGTTCTTC. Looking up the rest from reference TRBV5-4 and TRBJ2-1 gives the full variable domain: ETGVTQSPTHLIKTRGQQVTLRCSSQSGHNTVSWYQQALGQGPQFIFQYYREEENGRGNFPPRFSGLQFPNYSSELNVNALELDDSALYLCASSLPGTDGYNEQFFGPGTRLTVL.

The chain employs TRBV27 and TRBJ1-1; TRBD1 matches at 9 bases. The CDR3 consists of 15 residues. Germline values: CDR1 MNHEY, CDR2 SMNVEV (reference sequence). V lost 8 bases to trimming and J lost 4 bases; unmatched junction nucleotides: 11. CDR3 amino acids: CASSPRQGVGTEAFF. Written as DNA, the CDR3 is TGTGCCAGCTCCCCACGACAGGGGGTCGGCACTGAAGCTTTCTTT.

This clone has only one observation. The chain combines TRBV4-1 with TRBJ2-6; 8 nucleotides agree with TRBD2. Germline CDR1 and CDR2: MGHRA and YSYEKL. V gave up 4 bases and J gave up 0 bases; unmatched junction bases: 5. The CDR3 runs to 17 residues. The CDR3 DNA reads TGCGCCAGCAGCCCCTTAGCGGGGCTCTCTGGGGCCAACGTCCTGACTTTC. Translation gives CASSPLAGLSGANVLTF.

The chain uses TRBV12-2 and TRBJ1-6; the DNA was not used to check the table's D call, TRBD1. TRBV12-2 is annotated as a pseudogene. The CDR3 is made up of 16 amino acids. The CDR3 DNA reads TGTGCAAGTCACGCAGGTTTCAGCTCCTATAATTCACCCCTCCACTTT. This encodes CASHAGFSSYNSPLHF.

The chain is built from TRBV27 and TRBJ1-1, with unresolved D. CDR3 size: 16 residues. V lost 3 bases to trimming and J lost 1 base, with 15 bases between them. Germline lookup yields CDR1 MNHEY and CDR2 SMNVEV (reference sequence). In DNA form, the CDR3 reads TGTGCCAGCAGTTTTGACTACAGACAAAAGAACACTGAAGCTTTCTTT. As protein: CASSFDYRQKNTEAFF.

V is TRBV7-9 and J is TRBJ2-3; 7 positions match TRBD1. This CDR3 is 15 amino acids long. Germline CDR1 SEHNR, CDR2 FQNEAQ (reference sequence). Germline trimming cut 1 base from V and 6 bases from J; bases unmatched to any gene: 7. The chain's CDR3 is CASSLEGGYRDTQYF. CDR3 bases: TGTGCCAGCAGCTTAGAAGGGGGCTATAGGGATACGCAGTATTTT.

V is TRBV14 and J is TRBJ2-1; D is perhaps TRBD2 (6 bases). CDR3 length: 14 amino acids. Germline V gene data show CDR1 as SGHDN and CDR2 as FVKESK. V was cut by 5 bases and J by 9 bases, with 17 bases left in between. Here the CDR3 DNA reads TGTGCCAGCAGCGACCTAGAACGGGGAGGTGAGCAGTTCTTC. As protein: CASSDLERGGEQFF.

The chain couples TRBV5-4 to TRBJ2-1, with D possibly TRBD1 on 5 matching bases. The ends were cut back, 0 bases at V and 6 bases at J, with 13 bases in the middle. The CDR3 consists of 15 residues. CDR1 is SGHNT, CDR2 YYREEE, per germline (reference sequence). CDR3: CASSLGRGWSNEQFF. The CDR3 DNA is TGTGCCAGCAGCTTGGGTAGGGGATGGTCCAATGAGCAGTTCTTC.

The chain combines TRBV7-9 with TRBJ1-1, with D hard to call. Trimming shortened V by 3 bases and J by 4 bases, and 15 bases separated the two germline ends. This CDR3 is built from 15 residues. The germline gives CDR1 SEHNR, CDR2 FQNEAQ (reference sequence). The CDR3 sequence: CASSFFPSEGTEAFF. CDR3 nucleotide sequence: TGTGCCAGCAGCTTTTTCCCATCCGAGGGCACTGAAGCTTTCTTT. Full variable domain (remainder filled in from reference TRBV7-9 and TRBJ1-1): DTGVSQNPRHKITKRGQNVTFRCDPISEHNRLYWYRQTLGQGPEFLTYFQNEAQLEKSRLLSDRFSAERPKGSFSTLEIQRTEQGDSAMYLCASSFFPSEGTEAFFGQGTRLTVV.

CDR3 in amino acids: CASSLTGMANTEAFF. The CDR3 nucleotides are TGTGCCAGCAGCCTTACAGGGATGGCGAACACTGAAGCTTTCTTT. The genes are TRBV7-3 and TRBJ1-1; a weak D match, TRBD1 (6 bases). Trimming left V 5 bases short and J 1 base short, with 14 bases between. The CDR3 runs 15 residues. The V gene's germline CDR1 is SGHTA and CDR2 FQGTGA.

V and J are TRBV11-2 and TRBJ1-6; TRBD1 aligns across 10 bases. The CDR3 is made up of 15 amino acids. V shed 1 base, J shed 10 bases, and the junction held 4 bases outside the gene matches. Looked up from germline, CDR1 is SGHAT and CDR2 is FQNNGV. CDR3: CASSLVGTGVSPLHF. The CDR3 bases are TGTGCCAGCAGCTTAGTGGGGACAGGGGTCTCACCCCTCCACTTT.

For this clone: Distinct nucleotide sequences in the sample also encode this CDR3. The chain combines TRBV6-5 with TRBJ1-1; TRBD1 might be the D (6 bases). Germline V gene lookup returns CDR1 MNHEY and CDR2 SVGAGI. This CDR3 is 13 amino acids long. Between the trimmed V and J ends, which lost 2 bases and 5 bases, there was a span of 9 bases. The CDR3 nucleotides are TGTGCCAGCAGTTACAGGGGGTCTACTGAAGCTTTCTTT. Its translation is CASSYRGSTEAFF.

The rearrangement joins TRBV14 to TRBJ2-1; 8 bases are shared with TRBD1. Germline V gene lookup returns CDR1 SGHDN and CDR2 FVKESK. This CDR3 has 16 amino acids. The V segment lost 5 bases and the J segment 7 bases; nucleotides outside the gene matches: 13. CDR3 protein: CASSGRQGRMGNEQFF. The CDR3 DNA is TGTGCCAGCAGCGGCCGACAGGGGAGGATGGGGAATGAGCAGTTCTTC.